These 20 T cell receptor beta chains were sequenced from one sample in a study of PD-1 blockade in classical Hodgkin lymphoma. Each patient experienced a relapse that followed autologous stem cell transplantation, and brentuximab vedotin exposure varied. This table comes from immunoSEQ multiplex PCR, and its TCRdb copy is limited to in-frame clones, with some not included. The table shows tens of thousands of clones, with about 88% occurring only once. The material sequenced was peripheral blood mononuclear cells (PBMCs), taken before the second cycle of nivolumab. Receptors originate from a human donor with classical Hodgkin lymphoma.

CDR3 nucleotides: TGTGCCAGCAGCTCCCGAACAGGGAAAGAGACCCAGTACTTC. It yields the protein CASSSRTGKETQYF. The chain is built from TRBV13 and TRBJ2-5; perhaps TRBD1 as D (6 bases). This CDR3 spans 14 amino acids. V gave up 4 bases and J gave up 3 bases, with 12 bases separating them. Looked up from germline, CDR1 is PRHDT and CDR2 is FYEKMQ (reference sequence).

In DNA, the CDR3 is TGTGCCACCAGCAGAGACACCAGCAATCAGCCCCAGCATTTT. Translated: CATSRDTSNQPQHF. V and J are TRBV15 and TRBJ1-5; D not resolved. This CDR3 region has 14 residues. Germline V lookup: CDR1 LNHNV, CDR2 YYDKDF (reference sequence). With 0 bases removed from V and 1 base from J, the gap between germline ends came to 4 bases.

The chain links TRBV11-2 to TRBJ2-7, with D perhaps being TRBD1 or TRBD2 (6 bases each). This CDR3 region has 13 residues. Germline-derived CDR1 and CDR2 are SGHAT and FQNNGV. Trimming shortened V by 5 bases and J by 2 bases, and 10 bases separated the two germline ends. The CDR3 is CASSPGAAYEQYF. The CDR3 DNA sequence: TGTGCCAGCAGCCCGGGGGCGGCCTACGAGCAGTACTTC.

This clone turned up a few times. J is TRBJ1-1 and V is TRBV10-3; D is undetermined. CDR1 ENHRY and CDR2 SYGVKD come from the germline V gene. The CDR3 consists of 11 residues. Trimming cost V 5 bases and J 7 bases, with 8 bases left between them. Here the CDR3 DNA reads TGTGCCATCAGTACGGACGGTGAAGCTTTCTTT. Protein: CAISTDGEAFF.

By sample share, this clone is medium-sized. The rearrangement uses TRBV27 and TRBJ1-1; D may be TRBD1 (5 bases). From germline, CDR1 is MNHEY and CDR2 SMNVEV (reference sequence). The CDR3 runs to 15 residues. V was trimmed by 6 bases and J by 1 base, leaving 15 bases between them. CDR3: CASRQIDRPNTEAFF. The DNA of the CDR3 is TGTGCCAGCAGACAAATTGACAGACCGAACACTGAAGCTTTCTTT.

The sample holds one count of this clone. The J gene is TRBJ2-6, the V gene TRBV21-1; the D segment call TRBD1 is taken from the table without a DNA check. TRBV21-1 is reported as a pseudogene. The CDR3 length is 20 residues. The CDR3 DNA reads TGTGCCAGCAGCATTCCGGGTCGGGGACAGGGGGCTCCTGGGGCCAACGTCCTGACTTTC. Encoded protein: CASSIPGRGQGAPGANVLTF.

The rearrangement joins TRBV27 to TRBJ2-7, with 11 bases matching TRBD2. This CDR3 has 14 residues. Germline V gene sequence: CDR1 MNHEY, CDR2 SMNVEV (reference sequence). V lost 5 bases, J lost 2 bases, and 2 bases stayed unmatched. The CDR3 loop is CASSLSGRAYEQYF. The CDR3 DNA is TGTGCCAGCAGTCTTAGCGGGAGGGCCTACGAGCAGTACTTC.

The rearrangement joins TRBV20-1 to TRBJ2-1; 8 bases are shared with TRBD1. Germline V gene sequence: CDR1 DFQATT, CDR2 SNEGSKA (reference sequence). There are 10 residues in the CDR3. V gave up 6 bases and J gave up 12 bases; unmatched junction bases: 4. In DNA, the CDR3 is TGCAGTGCCGACAGGGGTGGGCAGTTCTTC. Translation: CSADRGGQFF.

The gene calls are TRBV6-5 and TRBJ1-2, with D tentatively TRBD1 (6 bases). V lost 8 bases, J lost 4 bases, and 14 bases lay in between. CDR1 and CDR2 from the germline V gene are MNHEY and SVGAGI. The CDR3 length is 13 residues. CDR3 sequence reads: CASLGGPAYGYTF. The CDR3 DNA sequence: TGTGCCAGCCTGGGGGGGCCCGCCTATGGCTACACCTTC.

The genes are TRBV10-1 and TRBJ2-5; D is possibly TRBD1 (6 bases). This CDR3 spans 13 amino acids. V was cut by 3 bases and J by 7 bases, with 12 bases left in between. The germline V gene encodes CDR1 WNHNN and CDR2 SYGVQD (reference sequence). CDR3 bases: TGCGCCAGCAGTGACCAGGGGTTGGGGACCCAGTACTTC. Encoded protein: CASSDQGLGTQYF.

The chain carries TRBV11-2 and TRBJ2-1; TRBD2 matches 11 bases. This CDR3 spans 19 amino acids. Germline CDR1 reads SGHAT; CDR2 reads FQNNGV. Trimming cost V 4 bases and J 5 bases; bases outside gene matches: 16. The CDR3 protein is CASSSDSTSGTPYNNEQFF. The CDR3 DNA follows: TGTGCCAGCAGCTCGGACTCGACTAGCGGGACCCCATATAACAATGAGCAGTTCTTC.

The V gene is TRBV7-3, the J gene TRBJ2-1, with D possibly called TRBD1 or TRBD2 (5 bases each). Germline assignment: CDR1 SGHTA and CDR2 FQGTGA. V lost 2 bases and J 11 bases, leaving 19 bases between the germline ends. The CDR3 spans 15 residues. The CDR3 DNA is TGTGCCAGCAGCTTAGGCCAGGGACGGCTAATGCAGCAGTTCTTC. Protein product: CASSLGQGRLMQQFF.

The DNA of the CDR3 is TGTGCCAGTAGTATATGGGCGGGGGGTTACAATGAGCAGTTCTTC. Translated: CASSIWAGGYNEQFF. The chain joins TRBV19 to TRBJ2-1; TRBD2 aligns across 8 bases. This CDR3 is built from 15 residues. With V trimmed by 2 bases and J by 4 bases, 4 bases remained unmatched. Germline values: CDR1 LNHDA, CDR2 SQIVND (reference sequence).

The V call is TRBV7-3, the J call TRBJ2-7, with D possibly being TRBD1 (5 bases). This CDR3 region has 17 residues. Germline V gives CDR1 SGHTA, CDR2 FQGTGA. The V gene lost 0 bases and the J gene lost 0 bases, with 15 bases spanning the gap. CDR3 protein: CASSLTGHSDPSYEQYF. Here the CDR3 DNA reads TGTGCCAGCAGCTTAACAGGACACTCAGACCCCTCCTACGAGCAGTACTTC.

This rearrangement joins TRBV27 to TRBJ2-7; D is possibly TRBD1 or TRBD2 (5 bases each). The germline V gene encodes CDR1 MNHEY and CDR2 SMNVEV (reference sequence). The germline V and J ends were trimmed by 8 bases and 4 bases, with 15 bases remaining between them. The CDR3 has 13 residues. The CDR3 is CASSRGLLYEQYF. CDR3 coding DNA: TGTGCCAGCTCGAGGGGTTTGTTGTACGAGCAGTACTTC.

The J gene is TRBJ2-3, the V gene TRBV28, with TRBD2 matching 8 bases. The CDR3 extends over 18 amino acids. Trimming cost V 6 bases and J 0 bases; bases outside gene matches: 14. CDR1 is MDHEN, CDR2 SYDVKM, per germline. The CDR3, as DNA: TGTGCCAGCAGCCCAACTAGCGGTTATAGGACTAGCACAGATACGCAGTATTTT. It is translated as CASSPTSGYRTSTDTQYF.

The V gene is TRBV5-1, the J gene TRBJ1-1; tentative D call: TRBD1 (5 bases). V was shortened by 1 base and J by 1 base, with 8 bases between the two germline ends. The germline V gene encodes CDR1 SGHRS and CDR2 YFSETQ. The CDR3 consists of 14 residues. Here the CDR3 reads CASSLKGENTEAFF. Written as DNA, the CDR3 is TGCGCCAGCAGCTTGAAAGGGGAGAACACTGAAGCTTTCTTT.

CDR3 sequence (DNA): TGCGCCAGCAGCCAAGAGGGGCTAGCGGCCCGCACAGATACGCAGTATTTT. As protein: CASSQEGLAARTDTQYF. V usage is TRBV4-1 and J usage is TRBJ2-3; 7 nucleotides match TRBD2. The CDR3 has 17 residues. Germline-derived CDR1 and CDR2 are MGHRA and YSYEKL. V trimming: 0 bases; J trimming: 1 base; junction bases outside the gene matches: 7.

CDR3 coding DNA: TGTGCCAGCAGCCCTCTAGGGGGGGAGAACACTGAAGCTTTCTTT. This sequence encodes CASSPLGGENTEAFF. The chain employs TRBV28 and TRBJ1-1; D is possibly TRBD1 (6 bases). The CDR3 runs to 15 residues. V was trimmed by 6 bases and J by 1 base, leaving 15 bases between them. Germline V gene lookup returns CDR1 MDHEN and CDR2 SYDVKM.

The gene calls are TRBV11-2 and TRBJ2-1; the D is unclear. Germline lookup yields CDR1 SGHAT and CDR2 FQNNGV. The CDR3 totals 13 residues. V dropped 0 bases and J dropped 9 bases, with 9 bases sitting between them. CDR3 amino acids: CASSLETWGEQFF. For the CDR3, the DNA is TGTGCCAGCAGCTTAGAAACGTGGGGTGAGCAGTTCTTC.